This TCR beta chain was recovered during a study of CD8 T cells in ankylosing spondylitis. Germline values: CDR1 MNHEY, CDR2 SMNVEV (reference sequence). Trimming removed 6 bases from V and 7 bases from J; junction bases left unmatched: 7. The CDR3 is 13 amino acids. This clonotype was counted many times. Its antigen remains unknown. Each TCR beta library was made by quantitative 5'-RACE that incorporated molecular barcodes. TCRdb reanalysed the 5' RACE reads using MiXCR and keeps one entry per CDR3 protein. The repertoire holds 450,000 to 550,000 distinct CDR3 sequences, with over 4% as singletons. Study results and limitations: Roughly 8 highly homologous variants made up a TCR beta motif, and this motif appeared characteristic of ankylosing spondylitis blood.

This sequence joins TRBV27 and TRBJ1-1; the match to TRBD1 covers 8 bases. The specimen was blood, either unsorted or a sorted T cell fraction (not recorded which). The receptor was isolated from a male donor with ankylosing spondylitis. CDR3 nucleotide sequence: TGTGCCAGCAGGCGGACAGGGACCAGTGAAGCTTTCTTT. Translating it yields CASRRTGTSEAFF.